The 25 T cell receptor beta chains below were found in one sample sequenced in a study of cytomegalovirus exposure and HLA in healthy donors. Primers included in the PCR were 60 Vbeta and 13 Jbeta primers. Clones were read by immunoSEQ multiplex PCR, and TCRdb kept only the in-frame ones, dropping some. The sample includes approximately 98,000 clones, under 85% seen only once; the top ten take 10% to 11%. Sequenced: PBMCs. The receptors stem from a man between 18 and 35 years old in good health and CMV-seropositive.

The CDR3 sequence: CASSQSLGQYEQYF. DNA of the CDR3: TGTGCCAGCAGTCAATCCCTCGGACAATACGAGCAGTACTTC. The J gene is TRBJ2-7, the V gene TRBV27, with D possibly TRBD1 on 5 matching bases. The germline V gene has CDR1 MNHEY and CDR2 SMNVEV (reference sequence). Trimming cost V 5 bases and J 4 bases, with 15 bases left between them. CDR3 length equals 14 residues.

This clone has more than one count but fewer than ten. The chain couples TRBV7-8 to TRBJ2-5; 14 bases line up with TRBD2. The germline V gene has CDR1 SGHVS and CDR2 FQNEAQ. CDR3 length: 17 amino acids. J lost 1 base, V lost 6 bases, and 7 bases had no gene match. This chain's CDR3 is CASSSGLAGDFQETQYF. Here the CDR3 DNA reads TGTGCCAGCAGTTCGGGACTAGCGGGGGACTTCCAAGAGACCCAGTACTTC.

CDR3 in amino acids: CASKRVGDYGYTF. CDR3 in DNA: TGTGCCAGCAAGAGAGTAGGGGACTATGGCTACACCTTC. The rearrangement links TRBV2 to TRBJ1-2; TRBD1 might be the D (5 bases). V lost 7 bases to trimming and J lost 3 bases, with 12 bases between them. Germline-derived CDR1 and CDR2 are SNHLY and FYNNEI. CDR3 length equals 13 residues.

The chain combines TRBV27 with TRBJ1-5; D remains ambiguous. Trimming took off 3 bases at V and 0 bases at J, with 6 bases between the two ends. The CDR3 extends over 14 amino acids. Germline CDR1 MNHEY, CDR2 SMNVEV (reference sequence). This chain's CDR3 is CASSFTDSNQPQHF. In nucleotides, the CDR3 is TGTGCCAGCAGTTTCACAGATAGCAATCAGCCCCAGCATTTT.

CDR3 DNA: TGTGCCAGCAGTCCGACAGGGGGAAATGGCTACACCTTC. Residues: CASSPTGGNGYTF. The chain links TRBV5-4 to TRBJ1-2, with TRBD1 matching 9 bases. Germline V CDR1 and CDR2: SGHNT, YYREEE (reference sequence). V gave up 5 bases and J gave up 6 bases; unmatched junction bases: 5. CDR3 size: 13 residues.

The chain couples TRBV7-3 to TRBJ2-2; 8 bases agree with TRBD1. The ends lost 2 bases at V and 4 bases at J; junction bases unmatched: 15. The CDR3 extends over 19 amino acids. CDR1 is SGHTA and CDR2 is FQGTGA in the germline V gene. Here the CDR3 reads CASSLPRAGRGRSTGELFF. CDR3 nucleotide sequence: TGTGCCAGCAGCTTACCCCGAGCAGGCAGGGGGCGCAGCACCGGGGAGCTGTTTTTT.

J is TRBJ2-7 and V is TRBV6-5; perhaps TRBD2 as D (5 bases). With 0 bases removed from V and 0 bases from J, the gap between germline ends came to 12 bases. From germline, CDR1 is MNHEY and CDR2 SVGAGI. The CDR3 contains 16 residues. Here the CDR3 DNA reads TGTGCCAGCAGTTACTCCCAGCGGTCGAGCTCCTACGAGCAGTACTTC. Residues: CASSYSQRSSSYEQYF.

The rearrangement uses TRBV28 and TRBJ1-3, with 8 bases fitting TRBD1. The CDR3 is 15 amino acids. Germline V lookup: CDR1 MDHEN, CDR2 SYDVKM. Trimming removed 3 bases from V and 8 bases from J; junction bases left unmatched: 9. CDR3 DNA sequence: TGTGCCAGCAGTTTTCCTCAGGGGGCTCCGGACACCATATATTTT. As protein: CASSFPQGAPDTIYF.

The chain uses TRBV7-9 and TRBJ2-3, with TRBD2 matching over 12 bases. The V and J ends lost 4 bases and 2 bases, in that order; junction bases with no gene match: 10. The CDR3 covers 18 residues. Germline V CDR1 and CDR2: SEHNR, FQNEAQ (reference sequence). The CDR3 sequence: CASSSTTLAGGFTDTQYF. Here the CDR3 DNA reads TGTGCCAGCAGCTCTACCACACTAGCGGGGGGTTTCACAGATACGCAGTATTTT.

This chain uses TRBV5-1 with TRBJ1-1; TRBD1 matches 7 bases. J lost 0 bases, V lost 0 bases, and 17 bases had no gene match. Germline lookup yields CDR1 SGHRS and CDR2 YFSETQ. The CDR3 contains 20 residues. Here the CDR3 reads CASSLDIPAGGNSLNTEAFF. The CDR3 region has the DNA TGCGCCAGCAGCTTGGACATTCCGGCAGGGGGGAACTCCTTGAACACTGAAGCTTTCTTT.

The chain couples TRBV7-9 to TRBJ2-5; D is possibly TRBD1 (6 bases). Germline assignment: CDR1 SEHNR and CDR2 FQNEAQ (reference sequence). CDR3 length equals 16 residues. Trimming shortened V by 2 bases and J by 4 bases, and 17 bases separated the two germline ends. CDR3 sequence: CASSLSWGQERETQYF. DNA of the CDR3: TGTGCCAGCAGCTTAAGCTGGGGGCAAGAGAGAGAGACCCAGTACTTC. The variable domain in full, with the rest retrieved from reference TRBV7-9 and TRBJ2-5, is DTGVSQNPRHKITKRGQNVTFRCDPISEHNRLYWYRQTLGQGPEFLTYFQNEAQLEKSRLLSDRFSAERPKGSFSTLEIQRTEQGDSAMYLCASSLSWGQERETQYFGPGTRLLVL.

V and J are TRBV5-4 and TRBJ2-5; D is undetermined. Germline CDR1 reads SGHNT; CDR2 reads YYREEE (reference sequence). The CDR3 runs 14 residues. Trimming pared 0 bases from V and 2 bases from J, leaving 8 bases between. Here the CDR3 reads CASSLARQQETQYF. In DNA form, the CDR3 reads TGTGCCAGCAGCTTGGCTCGCCAGCAAGAGACCCAGTACTTC.

This CDR3 is CAISELGQVRHEQYF. CDR3 coding DNA: TGTGCCATCAGTGAGTTGGGACAGGTACGCCACGAGCAGTACTTC. The rearrangement uses TRBV10-3 and TRBJ2-7; 8 bases align to TRBD1. V shed 1 base, J shed 5 bases, and the junction held 7 bases outside the gene matches. Looked up from germline, CDR1 is ENHRY and CDR2 is SYGVKD. The CDR3 has 15 amino acids.

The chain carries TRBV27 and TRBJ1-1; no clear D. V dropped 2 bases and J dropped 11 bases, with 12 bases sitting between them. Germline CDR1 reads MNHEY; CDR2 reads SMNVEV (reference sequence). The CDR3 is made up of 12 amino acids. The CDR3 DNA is TGTGCCAGCAGTTTAGGAGGAGGGTTCGCTTTCTTT. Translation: CASSLGGGFAFF.

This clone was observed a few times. The CDR3 sequence: CASSRRPGQTSYGYTF. The CDR3 DNA is TGTGCCAGCAGCCGACGACCGGGACAGACATCCTATGGCTACACCTTC. The chain combines TRBV11-2 with TRBJ1-2, with 7 bases matching TRBD1. The germline gives CDR1 SGHAT, CDR2 FQNNGV. V was pared by 5 bases and J by 4 bases, with 13 bases of the junction left unmatched. This CDR3 has 16 amino acids.

In nucleotides, the CDR3 is TGTGCCTGGAGTCGAGACTTCGACAATGAGCAGTTCTTC. Translating gives CAWSRDFDNEQFF. This chain uses TRBV30 with TRBJ2-1; the D is unclear. Germline V gene sequence: CDR1 GTSNPN, CDR2 SVGIG (reference sequence). The V and J ends lost 2 bases and 5 bases respectively, with 10 bases between them. This CDR3 contains 13 residues.

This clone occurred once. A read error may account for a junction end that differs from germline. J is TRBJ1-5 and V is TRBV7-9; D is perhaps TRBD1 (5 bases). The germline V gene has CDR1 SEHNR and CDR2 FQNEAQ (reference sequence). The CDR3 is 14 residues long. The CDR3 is CASSLAQGPVAQHF. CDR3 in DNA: TGTGCCAGCAGCCTAGCGCAGGGTCCAGTGGCCCAGCATTTT.

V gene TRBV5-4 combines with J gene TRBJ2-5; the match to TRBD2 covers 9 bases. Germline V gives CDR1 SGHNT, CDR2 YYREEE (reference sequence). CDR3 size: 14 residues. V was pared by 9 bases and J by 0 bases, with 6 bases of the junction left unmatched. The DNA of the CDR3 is TGTGCCACTAGCGGGACCCCGTACCAAGAGACCCAGTACTTC. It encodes CATSGTPYQETQYF.

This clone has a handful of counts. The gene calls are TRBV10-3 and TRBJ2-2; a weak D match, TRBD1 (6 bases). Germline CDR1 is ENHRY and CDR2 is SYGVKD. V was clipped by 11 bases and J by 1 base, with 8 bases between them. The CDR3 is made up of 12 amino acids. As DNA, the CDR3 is TGTGCCCTACAGGGGAACACCGGGGAGCTGTTTTTT. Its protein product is CALQGNTGELFF.

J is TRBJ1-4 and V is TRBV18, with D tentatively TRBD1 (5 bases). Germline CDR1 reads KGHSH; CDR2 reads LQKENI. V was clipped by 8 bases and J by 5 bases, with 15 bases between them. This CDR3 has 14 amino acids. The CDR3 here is CASHLGGVNEKLFF. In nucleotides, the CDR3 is TGTGCCAGCCACCTAGGAGGGGTAAATGAAAAACTGTTTTTT.

CDR3 region: CASSIEQGLGNSPLHF. The CDR3 bases are TGTGCCAGCAGCATTGAACAGGGCCTGGGAAATTCACCCCTCCACTTT. V usage is TRBV28 and J usage is TRBJ1-6; a possible D gene is TRBD1 (6 bases). The CDR3 is made up of 16 amino acids. Trimming removed 6 bases from V and 7 bases from J, with 19 bases in between. The germline gives CDR1 MDHEN, CDR2 SYDVKM.

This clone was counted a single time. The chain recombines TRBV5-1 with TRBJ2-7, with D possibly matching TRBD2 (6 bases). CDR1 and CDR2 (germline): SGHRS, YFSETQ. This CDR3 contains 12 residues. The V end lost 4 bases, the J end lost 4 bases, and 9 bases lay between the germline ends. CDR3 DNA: TGCGCCAGCAGCGAGGACTATTACGAGCAGTACTTC. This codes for CASSEDYYEQYF.

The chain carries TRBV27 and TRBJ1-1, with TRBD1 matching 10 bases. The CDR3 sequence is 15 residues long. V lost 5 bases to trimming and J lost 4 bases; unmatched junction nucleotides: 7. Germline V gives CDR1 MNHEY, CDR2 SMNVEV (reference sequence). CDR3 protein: CASSDATGGFTEAFF. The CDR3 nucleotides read TGTGCCAGCAGTGACGCGACAGGGGGCTTCACTGAAGCTTTCTTT.

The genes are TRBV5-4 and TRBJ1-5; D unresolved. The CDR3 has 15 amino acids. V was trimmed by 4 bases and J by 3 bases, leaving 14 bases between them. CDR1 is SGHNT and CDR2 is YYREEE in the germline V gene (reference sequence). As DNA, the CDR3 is TGTGCCAGCAGCCTCAATCCTACGTCCAATCAGCCCCAGCATTTT. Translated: CASSLNPTSNQPQHF.

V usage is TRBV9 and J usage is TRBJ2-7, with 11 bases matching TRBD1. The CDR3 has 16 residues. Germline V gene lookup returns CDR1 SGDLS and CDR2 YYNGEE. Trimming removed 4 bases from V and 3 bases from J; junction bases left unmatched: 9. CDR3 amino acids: CASSPRDRGFLYEQYF. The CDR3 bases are TGTGCCAGCAGCCCCCGGGACAGGGGGTTCCTCTACGAGCAGTACTTC.